The 11 T cell receptor beta chains below were found in one sample sequenced in a study of blood T cell repertoires in COVID-19. The repertoire was sequenced with immunoSEQ multiplex PCR; TCRdb's copy has only in-frame clones and lacks some. Counted here are around 250,000 clones, roughly nine tenths occurring once; the ten biggest clones make up approximately 1.2%. The source material was PBMCs or T cells enriched from blood (not recorded which). Source of these receptors: a human donor in a cohort exposed to, infected with or recovered from COVID-19 (not recorded which). The donor label of this sample is uncertain.

This chain connects TRBV19 to TRBJ1-2, with a possible D match to TRBD1 (6 bases). This CDR3 spans 12 amino acids. V lost 7 bases and J 7 bases, leaving 13 bases between the germline ends. Looked up from germline, CDR1 is LNHDA and CDR2 is SQIVND (reference sequence). The CDR3 spells CASIQGSSGYTF. CDR3 in DNA: TGTGCCAGTATCCAGGGGAGCAGTGGCTACACCTTC.

This chain joins TRBV7-3 and TRBJ2-1; 11 bases align to TRBD2. The J segment lost 2 bases and the V segment lost 2 bases, leaving 5 bases of the junction unmatched. Germline V gene lookup returns CDR1 SGHTA and CDR2 FQGTGA. The CDR3 length is 17 residues. For the CDR3, the DNA is TGTGCCAGCAGCTTAGTAGGACTAGCGGGCGCCTACAATGAGCAGTTCTTC. Translating gives CASSLVGLAGAYNEQFF.

This clone was found a few times. The genes are TRBV6-5 and TRBJ1-2, with a possible D match to TRBD1 (5 bases). The germline V and J ends were trimmed by 0 bases and 6 bases, with 17 bases remaining between them. Germline V gene lookup returns CDR1 MNHEY and CDR2 SVGAGI. The CDR3 totals 16 residues. The CDR3 nucleotides are TGTGCCAGCAGTTACTCGACAAGAGGCAGGGCAAATGGCTACACCTTC. Its protein product is CASSYSTRGRANGYTF.

The chain recombines TRBV5-1 with TRBJ1-5, with 8 bases that match TRBD1. Germline CDR1 is SGHRS and CDR2 is YFSETQ. The trim removed 5 bases at V and 3 bases at J, leaving 4 bases unmatched. This CDR3 has 14 residues. The CDR3 region is CASRQTGANQPQHF. The CDR3 DNA sequence: TGCGCCAGCAGACAGACAGGGGCCAATCAGCCCCAGCATTTT. Supplemented by reference TRBV5-1 and TRBJ1-5, the full variable domain reads KAGVTQTPRYLIKTRGQQVTLSCSPISGHRSVSWYQQTPGQGLQFLFEYFSETQRNKGNFPGRFSGRQFSNSRSEMNVSTLELGDSALYLCASRQTGANQPQHFGDGTRLSIL.

This chain joins TRBV13 and TRBJ2-3, with 7 bases identical to TRBD2. J lost 4 bases, V lost 5 bases, and 12 bases had no gene match. From germline, CDR1 is PRHDT and CDR2 FYEKMQ (reference sequence). The CDR3 length is 16 residues. The CDR3, as DNA: TGTGCCAGCAGCGCTCGGACTAGGCGGAGGGCAGATACGCAGTATTTT. Translated: CASSARTRRRADTQYF.

In DNA form, the CDR3 reads TGCGCCAGCAGTGAGTCTAGCGGGGTAACCGGGGAGCTGTTTTTT. It codes for CASSESSGVTGELFF. The V gene is TRBV10-2, the J gene TRBJ2-2, with TRBD2 identical over 8 bases. The CDR3 runs 15 residues. Germline V gives CDR1 WSHSY, CDR2 SAAADI. The V gene end was trimmed by 0 bases and the J gene end by 5 bases; junction bases not matched to a gene: 2.

The CDR3 region has the DNA TGTGCCTGGAGTACCAGGACTAGCGGGGGTAGCACAGATACGCAGTATTTT. It is translated as CAWSTRTSGGSTDTQYF. The V call is TRBV30, the J call TRBJ2-3; 13 bases are shared with TRBD2. The V segment lost 2 bases and the J segment 0 bases; nucleotides outside the gene matches: 5. This CDR3 spans 17 amino acids. Germline CDR1 reads GTSNPN; CDR2 reads SVGIG (reference sequence).

This clone occurred once. The V gene is TRBV7-2, the J gene TRBJ2-7, with 9 nucleotides matching TRBD2. Germline CDR1 reads SGHTA; CDR2 reads FQGNSA. V shed 4 bases and J 3 bases; nucleotides not matched to a gene: 4. This CDR3 contains 14 residues. CDR3 sequence reads: CASSSGSGSYEQYF. CDR3 sequence (DNA): TGTGCCAGCAGCTCCGGTAGCGGGAGCTACGAGCAGTACTTC.

The V gene is TRBV25-1, the J gene TRBJ1-1, with unresolved D. This CDR3 is built from 13 residues. V lost 4 bases, J lost 1 base, and 7 bases lay in between. Per the germline V gene, CDR1 is MGHDK and CDR2 is SYGVNS. The CDR3 loop is CASSVSGNTEAFF. The CDR3, as DNA: TGTGCCAGCAGTGTGTCGGGGAACACTGAAGCTTTCTTT.

The chain is built from TRBV9 and TRBJ1-4; a weak D match, TRBD1 (6 bases). Between the trimmed V and J ends, which lost 0 bases and 7 bases, there was a span of 10 bases. Germline CDR1 is SGDLS and CDR2 is YYNGEE. The CDR3 has 14 residues. The CDR3 DNA follows: TGTGCCAGCAGCGTAGGGGGGCACGGTGAAAAACTGTTTTTT. Protein: CASSVGGHGEKLFF.

The chain employs TRBV7-9 and TRBJ2-1, with D perhaps matching TRBD1 (5 bases). CDR1 and CDR2 from the germline V gene are SEHNR and FQNEAQ (reference sequence). The CDR3 loop spans 17 amino acids. V was trimmed by 4 bases and J by 2 bases, leaving 18 bases between them. The CDR3 reads CASSSRAFLVAYNEQFF. The CDR3 DNA reads TGTGCCAGCAGCTCCAGGGCCTTCCTCGTGGCCTACAATGAGCAGTTCTTC.